The rows below give T cell receptor beta chains drawn from one sample of a study of blood T cell repertoires in COVID-19. Clones were sequenced by immunoSEQ multiplex PCR, and TCRdb holds only the in-frame ones, with some missing. The sample consists of 380,000 or so clones, roughly 86% of them appearing once. The sample comprised PBMCs or T cells enriched from blood (not recorded which). The receptors here all came from a middle-aged woman with acute COVID-19. CDR3s include the opening cysteine and the closing phenylalanine or tryptophan. Each record gives: D gene, clone size, V gene, J gene, CDR3 protein, CDR3 DNA. A D gene is named only where the DNA matches it firmly. Only some rows state a clone size, as once, few, many or a class for expanded clones.

>NA|NA|TRBV7-9|TRBJ2-3
CASSSGTDTQYF
TGTGCCAGCAGCTCCGGCACAGATACGCAGTATTTT
>NA|NA|TRBV5-8|TRBJ1-2
CASSLEAGTSLEGGYTF
TGTGCCAGCAGCTTGGAGGCAGGGACAAGCCTCGAGGGAGGCTACACCTTC
>TRBD1|once|TRBV2|TRBJ1-1
CASSETRDRESTEAFF
TGTGCCAGCAGTGAAACCCGGGACAGGGAAAGCACTGAAGCTTTCTTT
>TRBD1|NA|TRBV5-4|TRBJ1-1
CASSFQWTGERAFF
TGTGCCAGCAGCTTCCAATGGACAGGGGAGAGGGCTTTCTTT
>NA|NA|TRBV15|TRBJ1-2
CATSRDWTDGYTF
TGTGCCACCAGCAGAGATTGGACAGATGGCTACACCTTC
>NA|few|TRBV3-1/TRBV3-2|TRBJ1-2
CASSQGGARVYGYTF
TGTGCCAGCAGCCAAGGAGGTGCACGCGTCTATGGCTACACCTTC
>NA|NA|TRBV12-3/TRBV12-4|TRBJ2-7
CASSLGGWEQYF
TGTGCCAGCAGTTTAGGCGGTTGGGAGCAGTACTTC
>NA|NA|TRBV6-1|TRBJ2-7
CASSEEGGVSEQYF
TGTGCCAGCAGTGAAGAGGGGGGGGTAAGCGAGCAGTACTTC
>TRBD1|NA|TRBV2|TRBJ1-1
CASSEQGQRMNTEAFF
TGTGCCAGCAGTGAACAGGGACAGCGCATGAACACTGAAGCTTTCTTT
>TRBD2|once|TRBV3-1/TRBV3-2|TRBJ2-1
CASSPRLAGAYNEQFF
TGTGCCAGCAGCCCGAGACTAGCGGGGGCCTACAATGAGCAGTTCTTC
>NA|NA|TRBV3-1/TRBV3-2|TRBJ2-1
CASSQDEGRNEQFF
TGTGCCAGCAGCCAAGATGAGGGTCGCAATGAGCAGTTCTTC
>NA|NA|TRBV19|TRBJ1-4
CASSIWFREEPTNEKLFF
TGTGCCAGTAGTATTTGGTTCAGGGAGGAGCCAACTAATGAAAAACTGTTTTTT
>NA|NA|TRBV19|TRBJ2-7
CASSMGLRSGSYEQYF
TGTGCCAGTAGTATGGGACTCCGGTCTGGGTCCTACGAGCAGTACTTC
>TRBD1|NA|TRBV9|TRBJ1-6
CASSEEQQGTPGSPLHF
TGTGCCAGCAGCGAGGAGCAACAGGGGACACCCGGTTCACCCCTCCACTTT
>TRBD1|NA|TRBV11-3|TRBJ2-1
CASSLGDRAGVEQFF
TGTGCCAGCAGTTTGGGGGACAGGGCAGGGGTTGAGCAGTTCTTC
>NA|NA|TRBV15|TRBJ1-1
CATSRERGFNTEAFF
TGTGCCACCAGCAGAGAAAGGGGATTTAACACTGAAGCTTTCTTT
>TRBD1|NA|TRBV6-5|TRBJ2-7
CASRGQGEQYF
TGTGCCAGCAGAGGACAGGGCGAGCAGTACTTC
>TRBD1|NA|TRBV18|TRBJ2-2
CASSLGTAFTGELFF
TGTGCCAGCTCACTCGGGACAGCCTTCACCGGGGAGCTGTTTTTT
>TRBD1|NA|TRBV5-1|TRBJ2-7
CASRGTGAQYEQYF
TGCGCCAGCAGAGGGACAGGGGCTCAATACGAGCAGTACTTC
>TRBD1|NA|TRBV29-1|TRBJ2-6
CSVQRTGAGANVLTF
TGCAGCGTTCAGCGTACAGGGGCTGGGGCCAACGTCCTGACTTTC
>TRBD1|NA|TRBV6-5|TRBJ1-2
CASRTGGVYGYTF
TGTGCCAGCAGGACAGGGGGAGTCTATGGCTACACCTTC
>TRBD1|NA|TRBV19|TRBJ1-1
CASTKTGVWAEAFF
TGTGCCAGTACCAAAACAGGGGTGTGGGCTGAAGCTTTCTTT
>TRBD2|NA|TRBV19|TRBJ2-1
CASSIGSGGKDEQFF
TGTGCCAGTAGTATAGGTAGCGGGGGGAAGGATGAGCAGTTCTTC
>NA|NA|TRBV3-1/TRBV3-2|TRBJ1-4
CASSQDLWAAGGEKLFF
TGTGCCAGCAGCCAAGATCTGTGGGCGGCAGGAGGGGAAAAACTGTTTTTT
>NA|NA|TRBV27|TRBJ2-2
CASSSLIPGKEKSGELFF
TGTGCCAGCAGTTCACTAATTCCGGGGAAAGAAAAATCCGGGGAGCTGTTTTTT
>TRBD2|NA|TRBV3-1/TRBV3-2|TRBJ2-3
CASSPRNSGTRTDTQYF
TGTGCCAGCAGCCCCCGGAATAGCGGGACCCGCACAGATACGCAGTATTTT
>NA|NA|TRBV6-5|TRBJ1-1
CASSYHATVDTEAFF
TGTGCCAGCAGTTACCACGCCACAGTTGACACTGAAGCTTTCTTT
>TRBD1|NA|TRBV5-4|TRBJ2-7
CASSSYGQGEAYEQYF
TGTGCCAGCAGCTCCTATGGACAGGGGGAGGCCTACGAGCAGTACTTC
>NA|NA|TRBV21-1|TRBJ2-6
CASSKRHREASGANVLTF
TGTGCCAGCAGCAAAAGGCACAGGGAAGCCTCTGGGGCCAACGTCCTGACTTTC
>TRBD1|NA|TRBV9|TRBJ1-4
CASSGQGTKGEKLFF
TGTGCCAGCAGCGGACAGGGTACGAAGGGTGAAAAACTGTTTTTT
>NA|NA|TRBV27|TRBJ2-7
CASSFEAGPYEQYF
TGTGCCAGCAGTTTCGAGGCGGGACCCTACGAGCAGTACTTC
>NA|NA|TRBV15|TRBJ1-4
CATSRDSQGNEKLFF
TGTGCCACCAGCAGAGATTCCCAGGGGAATGAAAAACTGTTTTTT
>TRBD1|NA|TRBV6-5|TRBJ1-5
CASSTETGGAGPQHF
TGTGCCAGCAGTACCGAGACAGGGGGCGCAGGGCCCCAGCATTTT
>TRBD2|NA|TRBV3-1/TRBV3-2|TRBJ2-3
CASTIRGGTDTQYF
TGTGCCAGCACCATACGGGGGGGCACAGATACGCAGTATTTT
>TRBD1|NA|TRBV30|TRBJ1-1
CAWSGTGNTEAFF
TGTGCCTGGAGTGGGACAGGGAACACTGAAGCTTTCTTT
>NA|once|TRBV10-3|TRBJ2-3
CAISAGQGADTQYF
TGTGCCATATCGGCGGGGCAGGGGGCAGATACGCAGTATTTT
>TRBD2|NA|TRBV10-2|TRBJ2-1
CASSEPTSGGAGNEQFF
TGCGCCAGCAGTGAACCGACTAGCGGGGGGGCTGGAAATGAGCAGTTCTTC
>TRBD1|NA|TRBV10-3|TRBJ2-7
CAINQGENEQYF
TGTGCCATCAACCAGGGGGAAAACGAGCAGTACTTC
>TRBD1|NA|TRBV7-6|TRBJ1-1
CASSSEPGQGAFEAFF
TGTGCCAGCAGCTCAGAACCGGGACAGGGGGCATTTGAAGCTTTCTTT
>TRBD2|NA|TRBV4-1|TRBJ2-2
CASSQGLAGGTGELFF
TGCGCCAGCAGCCAAGGACTAGCGGGGGGTACCGGGGAGCTGTTTTTT
>TRBD1|few|TRBV29-1|TRBJ1-1
CSAAAQGTEAFF
TGCAGCGCGGCCGCACAGGGGACTGAAGCTTTCTTT
>TRBD1|NA|TRBV6-5|TRBJ2-7
CASSDRAVSSYEQYF
TGTGCCAGCAGCGACAGGGCGGTGAGCTCCTACGAGCAGTACTTC
>NA|NA|TRBV3-1/TRBV3-2|TRBJ2-5
CASSPLASQETQYF
TGTGCCAGCAGCCCGCTAGCGAGCCAAGAGACCCAGTACTTC
>TRBD1|NA|TRBV5-1|TRBJ1-2
CASSFERDRPSLYGYTF
TGCGCCAGCAGCTTCGAACGGGACAGGCCCTCGCTCTATGGCTACACCTTC
>NA|NA|TRBV5-1|TRBJ1-4
CASSPGRYSATNEKLFF
TGCGCCAGCAGCCCCGGAAGATACAGTGCAACTAATGAAAAACTGTTTTTT
>NA|NA|TRBV21-1|TRBJ1-4
CASNWRVEVNEKLFF
TGTGCCAGCAATTGGAGGGTAGAAGTTAATGAAAAACTGTTTTTT
>NA|NA|TRBV11-2|TRBJ1-6
CASSLDRTVYNSPLHF
TGTGCCAGCAGCTTGGACCGGACAGTGTATAATTCACCCCTCCACTTT
>TRBD2|NA|TRBV5-8|TRBJ2-7
CASSFTSGGDEQYF
TGTGCCAGCAGCTTCACTAGCGGGGGCGACGAGCAGTACTTC
>TRBD1|NA|TRBV12-3/TRBV12-4|TRBJ2-5
CASSTGQGETQYF
TGTGCCAGCAGCACGGGACAGGGAGAGACCCAGTACTTC
>NA|NA|TRBV21-1|TRBJ1-1
CASGGVTEAFF
TGTGCCAGCGGAGGTGTTACTGAAGCTTTCTTT
>TRBD2|NA|TRBV19|TRBJ2-1
CASSLLAGTLMEQFF
TGTGCCAGTAGCTTACTAGCGGGGACCTTGATGGAGCAGTTCTTC
>NA|once|TRBV5-1|TRBJ2-3
CASSLAQSTDTQYF
TGCGCCAGCAGCTTGGCCCAGAGCACAGATACGCAGTATTTT